Many counts were recorded for the clone carrying this TCR beta chain. Antigen specificity is unknown. The data stem from a study of T-cell reconstitution after alpha-beta-depleted transplantation in children. Overall study results and limits: Newly made T cells mostly supplied T-cell counts and diversity one year after transplant. Surviving recipient T cells and thymic progenitors underlay high day-60 TCRbeta diversity in some patients. After transplant, at about two months, alpha-beta T cells were reportedly derived from several hundred expanded graft clones.

This sample's TCRbeta library carried unique molecular identifier barcodes. From the PCR reads, TCRdb called clonotypes with MiXCR, one entry per CDR3 protein. The data show fewer than 700,000 distinct CDR3 sequences, 23% seen once. The V gene's germline CDR1 is LGHNA and CDR2 YSLEER. The CDR3 is 17 residues long. V gave up 0 bases and J gave up 0 bases, with 9 bases separating them. This sequence was found in a boy younger than two who had a stem cell transplant for acute myeloid leukemia, so the T cells may come from the graft donor. This specimen was PBMCs, mostly from graft donor cells, taken 360 days after TCRalphabeta/CD19-depleted stem cell transplant. The V and J genes are TRBV4-3 and TRBJ2-6; tentative D call: TRBD2 (5 bases). The CDR3 loop reads CASSQDRDSSGANVLTF. CDR3 DNA sequence: TGCGCCAGCAGCCAAGATCGGGATTCCTCTGGGGCCAACGTCCTGACTTTC.